The source of this T cell receptor beta chain is a study of cytomegalovirus exposure and HLA in healthy donors (dated by TCRdb to 2017 to 2019). Background on the whole study: A later analysis indicated that the roughly 120 validation repertoires were generated on the platform also employed for the approximately 700 repertoires of the first cohort. The study aimed to test whether cataloging public T cell receptors could reveal signatures of past pathogen exposure. To predict cytomegalovirus infection status, the study combined high-throughput TCR immunosequencing, statistical association of individual TCRs with disease status, and machine learning. Besides the first cohort of approximately 670 subjects, a separate validation cohort made up of 120 different subjects was used. Overall study outcomes, separate from this receptor: The authors suggested that the approach could potentially be generalized to other disease states and immunological phenotypes. Cytomegalovirus status was reported to be diagnosed by the classifier with high specificity and sensitivity in both the original and validation cohorts. Most TCR sequences were observed very rarely across donors, whereas some public TCRs were present in many individuals. A few of the identified cytomegalovirus-associated TCR beta chains were confirmed in vitro to be specific for cytomegalovirus antigens. All 120 or so repertoires were used to score co-occurrence in the validation cohort in a later analysis, because that analysis had no HLA typing for the cohort. The study listed 150 to 200 TCR beta chains as associated with cytomegalovirus. In a later analysis, TCRs clustered in the first cohort were found to also tend to co-occur in the 130 or so validation repertoires, with around 94% of cluster scores above 0.

Library generation was performed with the immunoSEQ multiplex PCR assay. Concerning the study's data processing: A statistical classification framework was developed to diagnose cytomegalovirus status using the catalog of TCR beta chain sequences. TCRdb took this table from immuneACCESS and kept in-frame rearrangements with V and J called. Such tables lack part of the clones; where checked against another copy, unresolved V genes explain under half of the gap, and the rest is unexplained. V and J calls and clone size are copied from that table; D and trimming were computed from the DNA. The sample records more than 110,000 clones, around four fifths of which are singletons. The biggest ten clones account for around 1.4% of the sample. As to this clone: Its binding antigen is unknown. Base qualities are not at hand, and no much larger clone is one base apart.

Separate from the approximately 700-subject first cohort, the validation cohort of some 130 subjects was the group to which the donors belonged. This clonotype was sampled from a woman in her 30s in good health and CMV-seronegative. The sample comprised PBMCs.

The CDR3 region reads CASSANRGQRQGYTF. DNA sequence: TGTGCCAGCAGCGCCAACAGGGGGCAGCGACAGGGCTACACCTTC. The chain joins TRBV9 to TRBJ1-2; 9 of the junction bases match TRBD1. Trimmed from V: 3 bases; trimmed from J: 8 bases; junction bases lacking a gene match: 11. From the germline V gene, CDR1 is SGDLS and CDR2 is YYNGEE. CDR3 length: 15 amino acids, cysteine to phenylalanine. The kept DNA is CDR3 alone, 45 bases in frame from the first base. Where the CDR3 stops, the reference TRBV9 and TRBJ1-2 genes take over; the full variable domain is DSGVTQTPKHLITATGQRVTLRCSPRSGDLSVYWYQQSLDQGLQFLIQYYNGEERAKGNILERFSAQQFPDLHSELNLSSLELGDSALYFCASSANRGQRQGYTFGSGTRLTVV.